A single sample gave rise to the 15 T cell receptor beta chains below, sequenced in a study of shared clonotypes between healthy human individuals. Some clones are missing from TCRdb's copy, which holds only in-frame ones; the method was immunoSEQ multiplex PCR. The sample lists some 2 million clones; 90% to 95% were seen once. The sequenced material came from naive CD4+ T cells sorted from blood. Subset indicated: CD45RA+ positively selected. The receptors originated from a man between 18 and 35 years old in good health.

This chain links TRBV28 with TRBJ2-2; perhaps TRBD1 as D (6 bases). This CDR3 comprises 15 residues. V lost 3 bases and J 1 base, leaving 9 bases between the germline ends. Germline V gene lookup returns CDR1 MDHEN and CDR2 SYDVKM. The CDR3 sequence is CASSFSDRNTGELFF. The DNA for the CDR3 is TGTGCCAGCAGTTTTTCGGACAGGAACACCGGGGAGCTGTTTTTT.

The chain carries TRBV30 and TRBJ1-1; no clear D. The germline V gene has CDR1 GTSNPN and CDR2 SVGIG (reference sequence). V was trimmed by 3 bases and J by 5 bases, leaving 7 bases between them. The CDR3 spans 11 residues. CDR3 bases: TGTGCCTGGAGAAGCAGGACTGAAGCTTTCTTT. Translated, it gives CAWRSRTEAFF.

The rearrangement joins TRBV11-2 to TRBJ1-4, with D uncertain. This CDR3 has 12 amino acids. CDR1 and CDR2 (germline): SGHAT, FQNNGV. V lost 2 bases and J 5 bases, leaving 3 bases between the germline ends. CDR3 nucleotides: TGTGCCAGCAGCTTATTCAATGAAAAACTGTTTTTT. This codes for CASSLFNEKLFF. The full variable domain, in which reference TRBV11-2 and TRBJ1-4 provide the parts outside the CDR3, is EAGVAQSPRYKIIEKRQSVAFWCNPISGHATLYWYQQILGQGPKLLIQFQNNGVVDDSQLPKDRFSAERLKGVDSTLKIQPAKLEDSAVYLCASSLFNEKLFFGSGTQLSVL.

V usage is TRBV5-1 and J usage is TRBJ1-2; D is undetermined. The CDR3 sequence is 14 residues long. Deletions cut 1 base from V and 2 bases from J, with 9 bases between. The germline V gene encodes CDR1 SGHRS and CDR2 YFSETQ. The CDR3 DNA reads TGCGCCAGCAGCTTGAAGCCCGGGAACTATGGCTACACCTTC. Translating gives CASSLKPGNYGYTF.

This sequence joins TRBV10-2 and TRBJ2-2; the match to TRBD1 covers 10 bases. This CDR3 is built from 15 residues. In germline, CDR1 is WSHSY, CDR2 SAAADI. The trim removed 10 bases at V and 3 bases at J, leaving 8 bases unmatched. The CDR3 DNA is TGCGCCACCTCATCCGGGACAGGGGACACCGGGGAGCTGTTTTTT. This translates into CATSSGTGDTGELFF.

V usage is TRBV18 and J usage is TRBJ1-4, with D possibly being TRBD1 (6 bases). There are 16 residues in the CDR3. V was clipped by 4 bases and J by 8 bases, with 20 bases between them. The germline V gene encodes CDR1 KGHSH and CDR2 LQKENI. The CDR3 region has the DNA TGTGCCAGCTCACTGGATTTGACAGGAACGAGGGAAAAACTGTTTTTT. Translating it yields CASSLDLTGTREKLFF. Looking up the rest from reference TRBV18 and TRBJ1-4 gives the full variable domain: NAGVMQNPRHLVRRRGQEARLRCSPMKGHSHVYWYRQLPEEGLKFMVYLQKENIIDESGMPKERFSAEFPKEGPSILRIQQVVRGDSAAYFCASSLDLTGTREKLFFGSGTQLSVL.

This sequence joins TRBV28 and TRBJ2-5, with D possibly TRBD2 on 6 matching bases. The CDR3 totals 17 residues. Trimming took off 4 bases at V and 2 bases at J, with 20 bases between the two ends. Germline CDR1 MDHEN, CDR2 SYDVKM. For the CDR3, the DNA is TGTGCCAGCAGTTCCCCCTGGGAGCGGGCGACACAAGAGACCCAGTACTTC. Its translation is CASSSPWERATQETQYF.

Written as DNA, the CDR3 is TGTGCCAGCAGCTCCCAACCGGGTTATAATGAAAAACTGTTTTTT. It is translated as CASSSQPGYNEKLFF. The chain uses TRBV11-2 and TRBJ1-4; D is undetermined. CDR3 length equals 15 residues. Trimming shortened V by 4 bases and J by 4 bases, and 13 bases separated the two germline ends. Germline values: CDR1 SGHAT, CDR2 FQNNGV.

In the case of this clone: The germline gene is not matched at one end of the junction; a read error may be the cause. The V gene is TRBV29-1, the J gene TRBJ1-5; D call uncertain. The germline V gene has CDR1 SQVTM and CDR2 ANQGSEA. The length of the CDR3 is 9 residues. CDR3 nucleotides: TGTTGCGGGAACCAGCCCCAGCATTTT. It encodes CCGNQPQHF. Full variable domain (rest looked up from reference TRBV29-1 and TRBJ1-5): SAVISQKPSRDICQRGTSLTIQCQVDSQVTMMFWYRQQPGQSLTLIATANQGSEATYESGFVIDKFPISRPNLTFSTLTVSNMSPEDSSIYLCCGNQPQHFGDGTRLSIL.

The rearrangement joins TRBV30 to TRBJ1-1, with a tentative D call TRBD1 (5 bases). Per the germline V gene, CDR1 is GTSNPN and CDR2 is SVGIG (reference sequence). The CDR3 is made up of 13 amino acids. V dropped 3 bases and J dropped 0 bases, with 8 bases sitting between them. The CDR3 nucleotides are TGTGCCTGGAGACCCAGGGTGAACACTGAAGCTTTCTTT. This codes for CAWRPRVNTEAFF.

The CDR3 loop reads CASRSGNTEAFF. The CDR3 bases are TGTGCCAGCAGATCAGGGAACACTGAAGCTTTCTTT. The chain joins TRBV6-1 to TRBJ1-1; D is undetermined. Germline CDR1 MNHNS, CDR2 SASEGT. This CDR3 is built from 12 residues. V lost 6 bases and J lost 1, with 6 bases in between.

The chain combines TRBV4-1 with TRBJ1-3; D ambiguous. The V and J ends lost 0 bases and 0 bases respectively, with 18 bases between them. Germline CDR1 and CDR2: MGHRA and YSYEKL. This CDR3 spans 19 amino acids. CDR3 region: CASSQDSIIDRFSGNTIYF. CDR3 in DNA: TGCGCCAGCAGCCAAGACTCCATTATAGACCGATTCTCTGGAAACACCATATATTTT.

V gene TRBV5-6 combines with J gene TRBJ2-4; a possible D gene is TRBD2 (5 bases). Germline V gene sequence: CDR1 SGHDT, CDR2 YYEEEE. This CDR3 has 16 residues. The germline V and J ends were trimmed by 2 bases and 1 base, with 13 bases remaining between them. The CDR3 DNA reads TGTGCCAGCAGCTTCAGGTGGCCGGGGGCCAAAAACATTCAGTACTTC. It specifies CASSFRWPGAKNIQYF. Variable domain in full (rest from reference TRBV5-6 and TRBJ2-4): DAGVTQSPTHLIKTRGQQVTLRCSPKSGHDTVSWYQQALGQGPQFIFQYYEEEERQRGNFPDRFSGHQFPNYSSELNVNALLLGDSALYLCASSFRWPGAKNIQYFGAGTRLSVL.

CDR3 loop: CASSFPTGGGTGELFF. CDR3 in DNA: TGTGCCAGCAGCTTCCCAACAGGGGGTGGAACCGGGGAGCTGTTTTTT. This rearrangement joins TRBV5-6 to TRBJ2-2; 8 positions agree with TRBD1. Germline CDR1 SGHDT, CDR2 YYEEEE. Germline trimming cut 2 bases from V and 5 bases from J; bases unmatched to any gene: 8. This CDR3 has 16 amino acids.

The V call is TRBV4-1, the J call TRBJ1-4; D is perhaps TRBD1 (5 bases). The germline V gene has CDR1 MGHRA and CDR2 YSYEKL. The CDR3 has 16 residues. The V gene lost 3 bases and the J gene lost 0 bases, with 11 bases spanning the gap. CDR3 loop: CASSQAGRATNEKLFF. The CDR3, as DNA: TGCGCCAGCAGCCAGGCAGGGAGGGCAACTAATGAAAAACTGTTTTTT.